This is a list of T cell receptor beta chains from one sample in a study of human T cells and chemical hapten exposure. TCRdb itself ran the RACE reads through MiXCR, one entry per CDR3 protein. The table records under 65,000 distinct CDR3 sequences, about 9% of them present only once. The sample consisted of whole blood, taken in connection with sensitization to the hapten diphenylcyclopropenone (DPC). The receptors derive from a woman aged 45-65 years with alopecia areata. Some clones in this sample may be carry-over from other donors' samples. CDR3s include the opening cysteine and the closing phenylalanine or tryptophan. D genes are given only for firm matches. Expanded clones are given a class, and other clones once, few, many or no size at all.

>-|TRBV20-1|TRBJ1-5|TRBD1
TGCAGTGCTGATGGGGGGACAGGGCACATTCAGCCCCAGCATTTT
CSADGGTGHIQPQHF
>many|TRBV20-1|TRBJ2-5|-
TGCAGTACCGGCGGGACTGGCCAAGAGACCCAGTACTTC
CSTGGTGQETQYF
>-|TRBV28|TRBJ1-5|TRBD1
TGTGCCAGCAGTTTTGCGGACAGGGGGAGACAGCCCCAGCATTTT
CASSFADRGRQPQHF
>many|TRBV6-2/TRBV6-3|TRBJ2-1|TRBD2
TGTGCCAGCAGTTATACCCGGGTAGCGGGGAACCCCTATGAGTCCAATGAGCAGTTCTTC
CASSYTRVAGNPYESNEQFF
>-|TRBV3-1|TRBJ2-4|TRBD1
TGTGCCAGCAGTTTACCCCTCAGGGGGAACATTCAGTACTTC
CASSLPLRGNIQYF
>many|TRBV5-1|TRBJ1-1|-
TGCGCCAGCAGCCAGGGGCCCGGTGGATCAGCTTTCTTT
CASSQGPGGSAFF
>many|TRBV3-1|TRBJ2-1|-
TGTGCCAGCAGCCAAGACTTGGACCCTGCGAAGACTGAGCAGTTCTTC
CASSQDLDPAKTEQFF
>many|TRBV11-2|TRBJ1-2|TRBD1
TGTGCCAGCAGACAGACAGGGGGCCCTCATGGCTACACCTTC
CASRQTGGPHGYTF
>many|TRBV6-5|TRBJ2-6|-
TGTGCCAGCAGTTACTCGACAGGTGGTGGGGCCAACGTCCTGACTTTC
CASSYSTGGGANVLTF
>many|TRBV5-1|TRBJ2-2|TRBD2
TGCGCCAGCAGCTACGATACTAGCGGGAGTCCCACCGGGGAGCTGTTTTTT
CASSYDTSGSPTGELFF
>many|TRBV29-1|TRBJ1-2|-
TGCAGCGACGGGACCTACACCTTC
CSDGTYTF
>many|TRBV7-6|TRBJ1-4|-
TGTGCCAGCAGCTTAGCGGGACCTAATGAAAAACTGTTTTTT
CASSLAGPNEKLFF
>many|TRBV6-6|TRBJ2-2|-
TGTGCCAGCAGTTACTCTCAGACCCCGAACACCGGGGAGCTGTTTTTT
CASSYSQTPNTGELFF
>once|TRBV7-2|TRBJ2-7|-
TGTGCCAGCAGCTTAGCCCGTCGCGAGCAGTACTTC
CASSLARREQYF
>few|TRBV27|TRBJ1-5|-
TGTGCCAGCAGTTTATTTGGCAATCAGCCCCAGCATTTT
CASSLFGNQPQHF
>many|TRBV18|TRBJ1-1|-
TGTGCCAGCTCACCACAGGGAACGGGCCCAGACACTGAAGCTTTCTTT
CASSPQGTGPDTEAFF
>few|TRBV14|TRBJ2-1|-
TGTGCCAGCAGCCAAGTGTCTGACTCCTACAATGAGCAGTTCTTC
CASSQVSDSYNEQFF
>few|TRBV20-1|TRBJ2-1|-
TGCAGTGCTAGATTCGATGGCTATTTCAATGAGCAGTTCTTC
CSARFDGYFNEQFF
>many|TRBV7-2|TRBJ1-1|-
TGTGCCAGCAGCCCCAGGATGGAAGCTTTCTTT
CASSPRMEAFF
>many|TRBV6-1|TRBJ1-5|-
TGTGCCGACGGAGATAGCAATCAGCCCCAGCATTTT
CADGDSNQPQHF
>many|TRBV6-2/TRBV6-3|TRBJ2-1|-
TGTGCCAGCAGTTGGGGGGACCCGAGCCTCAATGAGCAGTTCTTC
CASSWGDPSLNEQFF
>-|TRBV27|TRBJ2-3|TRBD2
TGTGCCAGCAGTTCGACTAGCGGCACAGATACGCAGTATTTT
CASSSTSGTDTQYF
>many|TRBV2|TRBJ2-7|-
TGTGCCAGCAGTGAAACGGGTATTTCCTACGAGCAGTACTTC
CASSETGISYEQYF
>many|TRBV9|TRBJ2-2|-
TGTGCCAGCAGCCCGCCCGTCGTGGAGCTGTTTTTT
CASSPPVVELFF
>many|TRBV30|TRBJ1-1|-
TGTGCCTGGAGTGAGCAGCAGAACACTGAAGCTTTCTTT
CAWSEQQNTEAFF
>-|TRBV20-1|TRBJ1-2|-
TGCAGTGCGCCAGGGGTTGGCTATGGCTACACCTTC
CSAPGVGYGYTF
>many|TRBV20-1|TRBJ2-3|TRBD2
TGCAGTGCTAGATCCGGGGAGAGACTAGCACGCACAGATACGCAGTATTTT
CSARSGERLARTDTQYF
>few|TRBV18|TRBJ2-7|-
TGTGCCAGCTCACCATCCCCAACGATCAGCTCCTACGAGCAGTACTTC
CASSPSPTISSYEQYF
>many|TRBV7-2|TRBJ2-5|-
TGTGCCAGCAGCCGAGATTCAGGTCGGCAAGAGACCCAGTACTTC
CASSRDSGRQETQYF
>-|TRBV6-5|TRBJ1-3|-
TGTGCCAGCAGGGGACTGCTGAGAGGAAACACCATATATTTT
CASRGLLRGNTIYF
>many|TRBV20-1|TRBJ1-5|-
TGCAGTGCTGCCGGGGGAAGCAATCAGCCCCAGCATTTT
CSAAGGSNQPQHF
>many|TRBV10-3|TRBJ1-2|-
TGTGCCATCAGATCGGGGCAGGCCTATGGCTACACCTTC
CAIRSGQAYGYTF
>many|TRBV5-1|TRBJ1-1|-
TGCGCCAGCGGAGTAGAGACCCCGGGGGTTGGTTTCTTT
CASGVETPGVGFF
>many|TRBV20-1|TRBJ1-5|TRBD1
TGCAGTGCAGGGACAGGGTCTCGCGATAGCAATCAGCCCCAGCATTTT
CSAGTGSRDSNQPQHF
>many|TRBV29-1|TRBJ2-1|TRBD1
TGCAGCGTGCAAGGGACAGGGGACTTGGGAGAGCAGTTCTTC
CSVQGTGDLGEQFF
>many|TRBV3-1|TRBJ2-2|-
TGTGCCAGCAGCCAAGGGCCTCGCCGACTTAACACCGGGGAGCTGTTTTTT
CASSQGPRRLNTGELFF
>many|TRBV5-1|TRBJ2-5|TRBD2
TGCGCCAGCAGCTTGGAACTAGCGGGAGTTTGGACCCAGTACTTC
CASSLELAGVWTQYF
>many|TRBV18|TRBJ2-5|-
TGTGCCAGTTACTACCTAAGACAGGCCGTCCAAGAGACCCAGTACTTC
CASYYLRQAVQETQYF
>many|TRBV2|TRBJ1-5|TRBD1
TGTGCCAGCAGTGAGGAAGGCCAGGGGGTATCGCCCCAGCATTTT
CASSEEGQGVSPQHF
>many|TRBV6-1|TRBJ2-7|TRBD2
TGTGCCAGCAGGCAAAGCGGGAACTCCTACGAGCAGTACTTC
CASRQSGNSYEQYF
>-|TRBV29-1|TRBJ1-2|-
TGCAGCGTTGAAAGGAACTATGGCTACACCTTC
CSVERNYGYTF
>many|TRBV6-5|TRBJ2-2|TRBD2
TGTGCCAGCAGCACTAGCGCGCAGACTGCCGGGGAGCTGTTTTTT
CASSTSAQTAGELFF
>few|TRBV24-1|TRBJ2-6|-
TGTGCCACCAGTGATCGTCAGGGAGTGCAGGCCAACGTCCTGACTTTC
CATSDRQGVQANVLTF
>many|TRBV3-1|TRBJ1-6|-
TGTGCCAGCAGTCTACCGGGACAAGGACCCCTCCACTTT
CASSLPGQGPLHF
>-|TRBV19|TRBJ1-2|-
TGTGCCAGTAGTAGACAGTCAGATCTCTATGGCTACACCTTC
CASSRQSDLYGYTF
>few|TRBV5-5|TRBJ2-5|-
TGTGCCAGCAGCTTGTATTTTGGAGGCTCAGCGGAGACCCAGTACTTC
CASSLYFGGSAETQYF
>many|TRBV7-2|TRBJ2-7|TRBD2
TGTGCCAGCAGCTTAGTAGGGACTAGCCCGTACTTC
CASSLVGTSPYF
>-|TRBV7-9|TRBJ2-2|TRBD1
TGTGCCAGCAGCCGAGGGACAGGGGATAATACCGGGGAGCTGTTTTTT
CASSRGTGDNTGELFF
>many|TRBV7-9|TRBJ1-3|-
TGTGCCAGCAGGGCAGCAAGAAACACCATATATTTT
CASRAARNTIYF
>many|TRBV7-6|TRBJ2-7|TRBD2
TGTGCCAGCAGCCGGACTAGCGGAGTATACGAGCAGTACTTC
CASSRTSGVYEQYF